This T cell receptor (beta chain) was identified during a study of cytomegalovirus exposure and HLA in healthy donors (dated by TCRdb to about 2017). About the full investigation: According to an earlier analysis of a few hundred of the donors, about 190 million T cells yielded over 100 million unique TCR beta sequences and about 300 Gb of sequence data. About 280 gigabases of sequencing data and approximately 92 million unique TCR sequences made up an early release that covered some 640 HLA-typed donors. Of the roughly 400 genotyped donors, 81% fell in the genetic ancestry cluster associated with self-reported Caucasian donors. The study aimed to test whether cataloging public T cell receptors could reveal signatures of past pathogen exposure. The study profiled the T cell repertoires of hundreds of subjects by immunosequencing and related them to cytomegalovirus serostatus. Along with the 666-subject first cohort, a separate validation cohort of around 110 different subjects was used. To predict cytomegalovirus infection status, the study combined high-throughput TCR immunosequencing, statistical association of individual TCRs with disease status, and machine learning. A later analysis re-examined previously published TCR beta repertoires from 610 or so donors and added high-resolution HLA genotyping to investigate patterns of TCR occurrence. The later analysis used no new phenotypic data to find candidate immune exposures, relying instead on TCR beta sequences and their occurrence across donors. An earlier analysis of about 620 of the donors applied high-throughput TCR beta sequencing to assess whether each TCR beta V gene segment acted as functional or pseudogenic. Donor age, sex, ethnicity and CMV serostatus were compiled together with the repertoire data. A later genetic analysis took genome-wide SNP genotypes for about 60% of the roughly 670 donors and used that subset as a discovery cohort. Every repertoire in the discovery cohort had been generated on one and the same sequencing platform. Class I and class II HLA loci were covered by the typing at four-digit resolution. The number of typed donors differed by locus: about 629-630 for A, B, C, DRB1 and DQB1; 500 to 550 for DQA1; some 590 for DPA1; and some 430 for DPB1. Because of strong linkage in the cohort, roughly five DR-DQ haplotypes were treated as single units for association and clustering. Among about 390 genotyped donors of the cohort, an average of around 240,000 unique TCR beta nucleotide sequences were sequenced per donor, approximately 20% of them non-productive. The full study reports these points: Some IMGT-functional V segments, including TRBV6-2 and TRBV6-3, could not be distinguished by the 87-base-pair reads and were therefore excluded. Because some donors lacked HLA typing at each locus, the association tests relied only on the typed subset. When HLA alleles, especially DR and DQ, strongly co-occurred, TCR associations were difficult to assign to individual alleles. The cohort was sequenced for TCR beta chains only, and without alpha or paired-chain data the features that could be detected were limited. A later analysis reported that several top co-occurrence clusters appeared linked to parvovirus B19, influenza, CMV and Epstein-Barr virus. A later genetic analysis associated a missense DCLRE1C variant with V-gene and J-gene trimming of TCR beta chains, and an independent cohort replicated the association. Presence/absence analyses assumed roughly uniform sequencing depth across donors, an assumption that may not hold. The sequencing pipeline was judged likely to have produced a cluster of highly shared sequence variants as a technical artifact. Across donors, most TCR sequences were observed very rarely, whereas some public TCRs were present in many individuals. A later analysis found that HLA-associated TCR beta chains were more clonally expanded and had lower generation probabilities than equally common non-associated chains. In a later analysis, TCR association rates were found to vary across HLA loci, with the most associated TCRs seen for DRB1 alleles and the fewest for HLA-C alleles. In a later analysis, some 18,000 TCR beta sequences were associated with specific HLA alleles at a false discovery rate of 0.05. Fewer than 20 rarely observed V segments, including chromosome 9 orphons, were excluded from the earlier analysis of approximately 500 of the donors because counts were too low. An earlier analysis of around 500 of the donors showed that most TCR beta V segments appeared in productive rearrangements either about 90% or about 30% of the time, which broadly matched IMGT annotations. Compared with the approximately 670-donor mean, donors in an Asian-associated ancestry cluster had fewer N-insertions in productive TCRs, according to a later genetic analysis. In a later analysis, most CMV-associated TCR beta chains were found to appear HLA-restricted, with HLA associations seemingly driven largely by CMV exposure. Correlated functional status among segregating V segments might be attributable to linkage disequilibrium, but an unknown experimental factor could not be ruled out. In the study, 164 TCR beta chains were listed as associated with cytomegalovirus. CMV serostatus was the only immune exposure information available for the cohort. The classifier was reported to diagnose cytomegalovirus status with high specificity and sensitivity in both the original cohort and the validation cohort. A few of the identified cytomegalovirus-associated TCR beta chains were confirmed in vitro to be specific for cytomegalovirus antigens. A further reported finding was that TCR beta sequences accurately predicted the HLA-A and HLA-B alleles for most subjects in the first cohort. The authors suggested that the approach could potentially be generalized to other disease states and immunological phenotypes.

The cohort was made up of 650 to 700 healthy bone marrow donors. At the time of sampling, all cohort members were nominally healthy, though unrecorded immune exposures were likely present. The donor was CMV seronegative and was included in the group of about 350 seronegative cohort members. A peripheral blood sample was collected from each donor, and TCR beta sequencing was performed on peripheral blood mononuclear cells. The Qiagen DNeasy Blood Extraction Kit was used to extract genomic DNA from the blood cell samples. Libraries came from the immunoSEQ multiplex PCR assay. A mixture of 60 forward primers for TCR Vbeta segments and 13 reverse primers for TCR Jbeta segments was used in the multiplex PCR. The CDR3 region of rearranged TCR beta genes was amplified from genomic DNA with a multiplex PCR assay. The amplified TCR beta libraries were sequenced on the Illumina HiSeq System as 87-base-pair reads. The authors' pipeline ran thus. Across the 666 repertoires, a later analysis counted 80 million or so unique TCR beta chains, roughly 11 million of which were shared by at least two donors. A nearest-neighbor algorithm error-corrected the raw reads and collapsed the reads into unique sequences, merging closely related sequences to remove PCR and sequencing errors. Alignment of CDR3 sequences to IMGT reference sequences was used to assign V, D and J gene segments. For a sequence to be retained, at least a six-nucleotide match to both a V gene segment and a J gene segment was required. Rearrangements were called productive when the CDR3 lacked stop codons and stayed in frame with V and J; all others were non-productive. Following IMGT convention, CDR3 was defined as the stretch from the second conserved V-encoded cysteine to the conserved J-encoded phenylalanine. The earlier analysis of about 590 of the donors excluded sequences that lacked an unambiguous match to a single V gene segment. An earlier analysis of 587 of the donors called V segments functional above 56.7% productive rearrangements and segregating when the between-donor standard deviation exceeded 5%. To diagnose cytomegalovirus status from the catalog of TCR beta chain sequences, a statistical classification framework was built. V and J gene assignment, in a later analysis, came from comparing TCR nucleotide sequences with IMGT/GENE-DB human TR gene sequences. A later analysis assigned CDR3 sequences and most-parsimonious VDJ recombination scenarios with the TCRdist pipeline. In a later analysis, each TCR beta chain was defined by its CDR3 amino acid sequence together with its V-gene family, and reads without a unique V-gene family were excluded. To address suspected cross-contamination and a sequencing artifact, a later analysis removed a few hundred highly shared, low-generation-probability nucleotide sequences. In a later analysis, a clonal expansion index was calculated for each public chain from normalized within-repertoire ranks of inferred template counts. In a later analysis, generation probabilities were computed using a VDJ recombination model fitted to out-of-frame rearrangements, and the results were checked against IGoR. Hypergeometric tests were used in a later analysis to score TCR-TCR, TCR-HLA and TCR-CMV co-occurrence, with a repertoire-size bias correction applied to the TCR pairs. In a later analysis, false discovery rates were estimated by permuting HLA or CMV assignments 20 times. In a later analysis, co-occurring TCRs were grouped using DBSCAN, with TCRdist sequence similarity added in when clustering inside HLA-allele-positive subsets. Co-occurrence clustering excluded repertoires with fewer than 30,000 or more than 120,000 public chains, plus five with anomalous nucleotide sharing. Here the immuneACCESS table is served through TCRdb, limited to in-frame sequences with V and J called. Missing clones are a known gap in these copies; in checked studies unresolved V genes cover under half, and the rest lacks a known reason. The V and J calls and clone size were taken over from that table, and D and trimming were inferred from the DNA. This sample gives a few hundred thousand clones in total; around 77% of them show up just once. Together, the top ten hold 2.9% of the sample.

A word on this clone: This receptor's antigen is unknown. Nothing much larger sits one base from this clone, and base qualities are not available.

Here V drops 4 bases and J drops 6 bases, and the junction holds 10 bases not matched to any gene. The germline V gene sets CDR1 to SGHRS and CDR2 to YFSETQ. There are 15 amino acids in the CDR3, from cysteine to phenylalanine inclusive. The kept DNA is CDR3 alone, 45 bases in frame from the first base. This sequence originates from a woman aged 30 to 39 in good health and CMV-seronegative. Sequenced material: PBMCs. The chain employs TRBV5-1 and TRBJ1-2, with 9 junctional bases fitting TRBD1. The base sequence is TGCGCCAGCAGCACTGGGACAGGGCCCCTCCATGGCTACACCTTC. The translation is CASSTGTGPLHGYTF.